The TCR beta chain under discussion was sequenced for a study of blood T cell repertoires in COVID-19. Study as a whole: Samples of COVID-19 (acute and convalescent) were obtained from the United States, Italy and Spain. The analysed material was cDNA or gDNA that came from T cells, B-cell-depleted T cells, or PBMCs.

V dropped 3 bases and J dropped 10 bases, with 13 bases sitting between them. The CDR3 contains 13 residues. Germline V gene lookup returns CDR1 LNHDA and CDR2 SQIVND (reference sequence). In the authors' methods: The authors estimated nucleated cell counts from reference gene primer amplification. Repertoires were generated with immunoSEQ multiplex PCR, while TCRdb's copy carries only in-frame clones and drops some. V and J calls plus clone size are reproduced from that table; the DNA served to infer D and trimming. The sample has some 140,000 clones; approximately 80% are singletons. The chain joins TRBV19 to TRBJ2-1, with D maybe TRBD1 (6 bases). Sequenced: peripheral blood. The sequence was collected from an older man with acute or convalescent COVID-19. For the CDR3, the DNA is TGTGCCAGTAGTATCGCAAGCCAGGGGGAGCAGTTCTTC. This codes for CASSIASQGEQFF.